One and the same sample provided the 21 T cell receptor beta chains below, sequenced in a study of CXCR3-negative and CXCR3-positive naive CD8 T cells. 5' RACE that incorporated UMI labels was used to prepare the TRB cDNA libraries. TCRdb re-called the 5' RACE reads and gives one entry per CDR3 protein, without DNA. This sample's table reports 84,000 or so distinct CDR3 sequences. What was sequenced was naive CXCR3- CD8+ T cells from blood. Subset described: CD45RO-CCR7+CD27+CD95- naive CD8+ T cells lacking CXCR3 (TNR3-). The receptors come from a human donor in good health. Some clones in this sample may be carry-over from other donors' samples.

The rearrangement uses TRBV4-2 and TRBJ1-3; TCRdb's D call of TRBD1 is untestable without DNA. Germline values: CDR1 LGHNA, CDR2 YNFKEQ. The CDR3 is 20 residues long. The CDR3 loop is CASSRHGGLHLERTGNTIYF.

CDR3 amino acids: CASIPGTSGTGEQFF. The J gene is TRBJ2-1, the V gene TRBV28; absent DNA, TCRdb's TRBD2 call cannot be checked. CDR3 length: 15 amino acids. Germline values: CDR1 MDHEN, CDR2 SYDVKM.

This chain links TRBV5-1 with TRBJ1-1. In germline, CDR1 is SGHRS, CDR2 YFSETQ. There are 12 residues in the CDR3. CDR3 loop: CASSPDSTGAFF.

This chain uses TRBV29-1 with TRBJ2-1. This CDR3 comprises 13 residues. Per the germline V gene, CDR1 is SQVTM and CDR2 is ANQGSEA. CDR3 loop: CSVPDPLNNEQFF.

The CDR3 here is CASSQRQPPYEQYF. This sequence joins TRBV28 and TRBJ2-7; TCRdb names TRBD1, which stays unverified in the absence of DNA. Germline loops: CDR1 MDHEN, CDR2 SYDVKM. The CDR3 runs 14 residues.

The rearrangement links TRBV4-1 to TRBJ1-2; TCRdb names TRBD1, which stays unverified in the absence of DNA. This CDR3 has 16 residues. Germline V CDR1 and CDR2: MGHRA, YSYEKL. CDR3 amino acids: CASSQDTGHITEGYTF.

V gene TRBV20-1 combines with J gene TRBJ2-5. The germline V gene encodes CDR1 DFQATT and CDR2 SNEGSKA (reference sequence). The CDR3 contains 14 residues. The CDR3: CSARDRLARETQYF.

The rearrangement joins TRBV5-1 to TRBJ2-1; TCRdb's D call of TRBD1 is untestable without DNA. Per the germline V gene, CDR1 is SGHRS and CDR2 is YFSETQ. This CDR3 comprises 15 residues. The CDR3 region is CASSHRPGSYNEQFF. Full variable domain (missing parts from reference TRBV5-1 and TRBJ2-1): KAGVTQTPRYLIKTRGQQVTLSCSPISGHRSVSWYQQTPGQGLQFLFEYFSETQRNKGNFPGRFSGRQFSNSRSEMNVSTLELGDSALYLCASSHRPGSYNEQFFGPGTRLTVL.

The rearrangement joins TRBV7-6 to TRBJ2-3; the D call of TRBD2 rests on TCRdb alone, since no DNA is present to check it. This CDR3 has 16 amino acids. CDR1 is SGHVS, CDR2 FNYEAQ, per germline. The CDR3 here is CASSALRAGGVDTQYF.

This rearrangement joins TRBV3-1 to TRBJ2-1; no DNA is available, so the TRBD1 call from TCRdb remains unchecked. The germline gives CDR1 LGHDT, CDR2 YNNKEL (reference sequence). CDR3 length: 15 amino acids. Here the CDR3 reads CASSIRDRFYNEQFF.

The CDR3 spells CASSTTMGVGTEAFF. The rearrangement links TRBV12-3 or TRBV12-4 to TRBJ1-1; TCRdb's D call of TRBD1 is untestable without DNA. This CDR3 has 15 amino acids.

The chain employs TRBV29-1 and TRBJ1-1. Germline V CDR1 and CDR2: SQVTM, ANQGSEA. This CDR3 has 13 amino acids. The CDR3 region is CSVEDALRAEAFF.

The chain recombines TRBV29-1 with TRBJ2-7; absent DNA, TCRdb's TRBD2 call cannot be checked. The CDR3 has 13 residues. Germline CDR1 reads SQVTM; CDR2 reads ANQGSEA. The CDR3 sequence is CSTRGGVSYEQYF.

The chain carries TRBV7-9 and TRBJ1-2; TCRdb returns TRBD1, unconfirmable since there is no DNA. Germline loops: CDR1 SEHNR, CDR2 FQNEAQ (reference sequence). The CDR3 is made up of 15 amino acids. The CDR3 reads CASSPGQGAGYGYTF.

V gene TRBV7-9 combines with J gene TRBJ2-1; without DNA, the TCRdb call of TRBD1 cannot be checked. CDR3 size: 13 residues. Looked up from germline, CDR1 is SEHNR and CDR2 is FQNEAQ (reference sequence). This CDR3 is CASSLALGGEQFF.

V gene TRBV23-1 combines with J gene TRBJ2-1; TCRdb's D gene call, TRBD1, goes unchecked for lack of DNA. TRBV23-1 counts as an open reading frame of uncertain function. CDR3 length: 16 residues. CDR3: CASNPLPGRGGNEQFF.

V and J are TRBV19 and TRBJ2-7; the D call of TRBD1 rests on TCRdb alone, since no DNA is present to check it. The germline CDR1 and CDR2 sequences are LNHDA and SQIVND (reference sequence). This CDR3 spans 14 amino acids. CDR3 in amino acids: CASSIGTPAYEQYF.

This chain links TRBV29-1 with TRBJ2-7; TCRdb's D call, TRBD1, is unchecked because there is no DNA. This CDR3 spans 15 amino acids. Germline values: CDR1 SQVTM, CDR2 ANQGSEA. CDR3 sequence: CSVEKGSQGAYEQYF.

The chain is built from TRBV4-1 and TRBJ2-7; the D gene TCRdb calls, TRBD1, cannot be checked with no DNA. The germline V gene has CDR1 MGHRA and CDR2 YSYEKL. This CDR3 has 13 residues. The CDR3 loop reads CASSTRTGDEQYF.

The V and J genes are TRBV12-3 or TRBV12-4 and TRBJ1-1; TCRdb calls TRBD1, which cannot be checked without DNA. This CDR3 is 12 amino acids long. The chain's CDR3 is CASSLTGAEAFF.

V usage is TRBV15 and J usage is TRBJ2-7. This CDR3 is built from 13 residues. Germline V lookup: CDR1 LNHNV, CDR2 YYDKDF (reference sequence). This CDR3 is CATSRDLSYEQYF.